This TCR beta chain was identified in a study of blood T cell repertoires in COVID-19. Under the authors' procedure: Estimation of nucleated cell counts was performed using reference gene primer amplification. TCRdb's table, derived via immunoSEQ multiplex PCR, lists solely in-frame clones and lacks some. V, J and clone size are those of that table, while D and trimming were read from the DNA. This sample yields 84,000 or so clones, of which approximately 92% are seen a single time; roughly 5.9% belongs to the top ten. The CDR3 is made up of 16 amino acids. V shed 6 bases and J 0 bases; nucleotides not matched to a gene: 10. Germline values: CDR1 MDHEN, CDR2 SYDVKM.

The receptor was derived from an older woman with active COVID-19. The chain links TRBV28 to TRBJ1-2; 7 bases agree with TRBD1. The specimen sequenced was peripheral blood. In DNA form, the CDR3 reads TGTGCCAGCAGCCCGACAGGGCGCACGTCTAACTATGGCTACACCTTC. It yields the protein CASSPTGRTSNYGYTF.